Listed here are 3 T cell receptor beta chains from one sample, sequenced in a study of a mutant IDH1 vaccine in newly diagnosed glioma (dated by TCRdb to the early 2020s). Antigen specificity for these receptors is unknown. Receptor amplification or capture employed the immunoSEQ multiplex PCR assay. TCRdb took this table from immuneACCESS and kept in-frame rearrangements with V and J called. Such tables lack part of the clones; where checked against another copy, unresolved V genes explain under half of the gap, and the rest is unexplained. This sample holds tens of thousands of clones; 80% to 85% were observed only once. The leading ten clones occupy approximately 4.7% of the sample. This specimen's time point label, per the study, means: week 35, safety follow-up. Each vaccine dose was 300 ug of a 20-mer mutant IDH1 peptide in Montanide, given subcutaneously with topical imiquimod. This specimen consisted of PBMCs, obtained from a glioma patient whose treatment included an IDH1 peptide vaccine. The receptors were gathered from a woman between 35 and 50 years old with glioma. Some clones in this sample may be carry-over from other donors' samples.

The V and J genes are TRBV9 and TRBJ1-6; unclear D gene. From germline, CDR1 is SGDLS and CDR2 YYNGEE. V lost 3 bases, J lost 9 bases, and 13 bases lay in between. The CDR3 consists of 14 residues. CDR3 DNA: TGTGCCAGCAGCGATAGGGCCCACGGTTCACCCCTCCACTTT. It encodes CASSDRAHGSPLHF.

The CDR3 region has the DNA TGTGCCAGCTCACCACAGGCTAGGACAGAGGGGACCCAGTACTTC. It encodes CASSPQARTEGTQYF. The chain recombines TRBV18 with TRBJ2-5; D possibly corresponds to TRBD1 (6 bases). Trimming shortened V by 1 base and J by 7 bases, and 16 bases separated the two germline ends. The germline gives CDR1 KGHSH, CDR2 LQKENI. The CDR3 length is 15 residues.

The chain links TRBV5-1 to TRBJ2-3, with no clear D. The CDR3 spans 17 residues. Germline V CDR1 and CDR2: SGHRS, YFSETQ. V lost 7 bases and J lost 1, with 22 bases in between. The CDR3 sequence is CASADFPFQRRTDTQYF. The CDR3 region has the DNA TGCGCCAGCGCCGACTTTCCTTTTCAGCGCCGCACAGATACGCAGTATTTT.